Following are 13 T cell receptor beta chains from one sample sequenced in a study of T cell responses to AZD1222 COVID-19 vaccine. Generated by immunoSEQ multiplex PCR, the TCRdb table keeps only in-frame clones and is missing some. The sample shows about 150,000 clones, approximately 91% of them seen only once. The material was peripheral blood, obtained 28 days after the second AZD1222 dose. Receptors were obtained from an adult who received the AZD1222 COVID-19 vaccine.

The V call is TRBV5-1, the J call TRBJ1-4; no clear D gene. Germline V gives CDR1 SGHRS, CDR2 YFSETQ. V lost 2 bases to trimming and J lost 2 bases, with 7 bases between them. The CDR3 has 14 residues. CDR3 in DNA: TGCGCCAGCAGCTTTGGATCGACTAATGAAAAACTGTTTTTT. Translated, it gives CASSFGSTNEKLFF.

V is TRBV6-1 and J is TRBJ2-7, with unresolved D. Germline V gene sequence: CDR1 MNHNS, CDR2 SASEGT. The V end was cut by 0 bases, the J end by 8 bases, with 8 bases between. There are 12 residues in the CDR3. The CDR3 protein is CASSEAVGKQYF. CDR3 in DNA: TGTGCCAGCAGTGAAGCGGTAGGCAAGCAGTACTTC.

The chain employs TRBV7-9 and TRBJ1-3; D is unresolved. The CDR3 runs to 15 residues. Germline V gives CDR1 SEHNR, CDR2 FQNEAQ (reference sequence). V was pared by 5 bases and J by 0 bases, with 11 bases between. The CDR3 is CASSRPAYSGNTIYF. The CDR3, as DNA: TGTGCCAGCAGCCGTCCAGCATACTCTGGAAACACCATATATTTT.

The chain recombines TRBV24-1 with TRBJ1-1; D is undetermined. Germline V gives CDR1 KGHDR, CDR2 SFDVKD. This CDR3 is 13 amino acids long. V was pared by 3 bases and J by 2 bases, with 6 bases between. The CDR3 DNA follows: TGTGCCACCAGTGATATAGCAAACACTGAAGCTTTCTTT. Its translation is CATSDIANTEAFF.

The gene calls are TRBV27 and TRBJ1-5, with D perhaps TRBD1 (5 bases). Germline assignment: CDR1 MNHEY and CDR2 SMNVEV (reference sequence). The ends were cut back, 5 bases at V and 4 bases at J, with 15 bases in the middle. The CDR3 totals 15 residues. CDR3 region: CASSLRRDWNQPQHF. Here the CDR3 DNA reads TGTGCCAGCAGTCTAAGACGGGACTGGAATCAGCCCCAGCATTTT.

The gene calls are TRBV10-3 and TRBJ1-2, with 8 positions matching TRBD1. CDR1 and CDR2 (germline): ENHRY, SYGVKD. V dropped 3 bases and J dropped 1; count of bases not matched to a gene: 4. The CDR3 sequence is 15 residues long. The CDR3 bases are TGTGCCATCAGTGACCCCGGACAGGGTAACTATGGCTACACCTTC. Translating gives CAISDPGQGNYGYTF.

This chain connects TRBV18 to TRBJ1-6; 10 nucleotides align to TRBD1. V dropped 4 bases and J dropped 6; count of bases not matched to a gene: 0. The germline gives CDR1 KGHSH, CDR2 LQKENI. There are 14 residues in the CDR3. The CDR3 sequence is CASSRDRGNSPLHF. The CDR3 DNA reads as TGTGCCAGCTCACGGGACAGGGGTAATTCACCCCTCCACTTT.

A note on this clone: This CDR3 is also generated by other DNA sequences in the sample. V gene TRBV12-3 or TRBV12-4 combines with J gene TRBJ1-1; D ambiguous. This CDR3 comprises 13 residues. V was cut by 5 bases and J by 1 base, with 8 bases left in between. The CDR3 is CASSRTENTEAFF. The CDR3 DNA reads as TGTGCCAGCAGTCGAACAGAGAACACTGAAGCTTTCTTT.

In its sample, this clone was seen once. CDR3 in DNA: TGTGCCAGCAGCTCTACCCGTCAAACAGGGGGGCATGGCTACACCTTC. It specifies CASSSTRQTGGHGYTF. This chain connects TRBV7-9 to TRBJ1-2; 8 bases fit TRBD1. Germline assignment: CDR1 SEHNR and CDR2 FQNEAQ (reference sequence). Unmatched junction bases numbered 13, after V lost 4 bases and J lost 6 bases. The CDR3 sequence is 16 residues long.

The chain recombines TRBV5-6 with TRBJ1-5; possible D gene TRBD1, 5 bases. The germline V and J ends were trimmed by 0 bases and 0 bases, with 16 bases remaining between them. Germline CDR1 SGHDT, CDR2 YYEEEE. This CDR3 spans 18 amino acids. Here the CDR3 reads CASSLGGADSYSNQPQHF. Written as DNA, the CDR3 is TGTGCCAGCAGCTTGGGAGGGGCCGACAGTTATAGCAATCAGCCCCAGCATTTT.

This chain links TRBV24-1 with TRBJ2-3; TRBD1 matches 8 bases. Trimming removed 7 bases from V and 0 bases from J; junction bases left unmatched: 11. The CDR3 has 17 amino acids. CDR1 KGHDR and CDR2 SFDVKD come from the germline V gene. CDR3 region: CATSQRTGSGSTDTQYF. The CDR3 DNA is TGTGCCACCAGCCAGAGGACAGGGTCTGGGAGCACAGATACGCAGTATTTT.

The chain links TRBV6-5 to TRBJ1-3; a weak D match, TRBD1 (6 bases). CDR3 length: 14 residues. Germline values: CDR1 MNHEY, CDR2 SVGAGI. V lost 7 bases to trimming and J lost 4 bases, with 14 bases between them. In nucleotides, the CDR3 is TGTGCCAGCACTCAATCCGGGACAGGAAACACCATATATTTT. As protein: CASTQSGTGNTIYF.

The chain joins TRBV5-1 to TRBJ2-7, with TRBD1 as a possible D gene (6 bases). The CDR3 length is 11 residues. The V end was cut by 4 bases, the J end by 6 bases, with 8 bases between. Per the germline V gene, CDR1 is SGHRS and CDR2 is YFSETQ. CDR3: CASSKTGEQYF. CDR3 in DNA: TGCGCCAGCAGCAAGACAGGCGAGCAGTACTTC.